This record covers a single T cell receptor (beta chain). The antigen remains unidentified. An end of the junction differs from the germline gene, which may be a read error. This entry belongs to a study of cytomegalovirus exposure and HLA in healthy donors. General study findings and limits: The listing of 150 to 200 TCR beta chains classed them as cytomegalovirus-associated. A reported reduction in N-insertions relative to the roughly 640-donor mean was seen in an Asian-associated ancestry cluster in a later analysis. Three of the chains that were CMV-associated were confirmed in vitro to be specific for CMV antigens.

The CDR3 is made up of 16 amino acids. CDR1 is SEHNR, CDR2 FQNEAQ, per germline (reference sequence). PCR was performed using 60 Vbeta and 13 Jbeta primers. Authors' methods: An analysis that came later counted tens of millions of unique TCR beta chains, 10 million to 12 million shared. Sequenced by immunoSEQ multiplex PCR; TCRdb stores in-frame clones only, minus some. That table furnishes V, J and clone size, whereas the DNA furnished D and trimming. The data show 150,000 to 200,000 clones, around 62% seen once. The sequencing input was PBMCs. V usage is TRBV7-9 and J usage is TRBJ2-7; TRBD1 aligns across 8 bases. This receptor was taken from a middle-aged man in good health and CMV-seronegative. The CDR3 spells CSSSTKTGDSPYEQYF. The CDR3 nucleotides read TGTTCCAGCAGCACAAAGACAGGGGACTCCCCCTACGAGCAGTACTTC.